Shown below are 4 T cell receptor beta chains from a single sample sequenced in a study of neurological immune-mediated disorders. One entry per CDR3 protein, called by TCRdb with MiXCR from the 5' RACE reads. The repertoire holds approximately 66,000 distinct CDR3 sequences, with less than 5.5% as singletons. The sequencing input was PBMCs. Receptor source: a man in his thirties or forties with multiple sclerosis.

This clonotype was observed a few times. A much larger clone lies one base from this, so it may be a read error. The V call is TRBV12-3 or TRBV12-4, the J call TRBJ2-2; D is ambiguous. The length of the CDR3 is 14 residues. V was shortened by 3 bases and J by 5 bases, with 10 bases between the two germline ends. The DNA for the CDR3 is TGTGCCAGCAGTTTTAGGTCCCTTACCGGGGAGCTGTTTTTT. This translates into CASSFRSLTGELFF.

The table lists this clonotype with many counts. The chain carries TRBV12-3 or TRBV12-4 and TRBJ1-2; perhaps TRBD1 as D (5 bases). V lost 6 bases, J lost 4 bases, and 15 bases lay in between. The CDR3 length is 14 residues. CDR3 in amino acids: CASSRAHGLYGYTF. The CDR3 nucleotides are TGTGCCAGCAGCAGGGCCCACGGACTCTATGGCTACACCTTC.

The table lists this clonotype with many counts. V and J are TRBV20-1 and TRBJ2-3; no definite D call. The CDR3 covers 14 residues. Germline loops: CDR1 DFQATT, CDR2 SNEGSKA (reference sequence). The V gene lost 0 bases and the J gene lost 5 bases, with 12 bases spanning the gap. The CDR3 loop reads CSAREPPPQDTQYF. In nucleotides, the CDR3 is TGCAGTGCTAGAGAACCGCCCCCCCAAGATACGCAGTATTTT.

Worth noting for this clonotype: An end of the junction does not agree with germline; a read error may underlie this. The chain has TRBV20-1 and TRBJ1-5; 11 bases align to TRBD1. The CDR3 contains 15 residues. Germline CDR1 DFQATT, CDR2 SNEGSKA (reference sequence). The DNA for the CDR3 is TGCAGTGCTCCCTTGGGGACAGGGGGAAATCAGCCCCAGAATTTT. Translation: CSAPLGTGGNQPQNF.